This T cell receptor (beta chain) was recorded in a study of T-cell memory formation after mild COVID-19. As for the study in general: TCR clusters were mostly donor specific.

This clonotype has only a few counts. CDR1 is SEHNR and CDR2 is FQNEAQ in the germline V gene (reference sequence). The CDR3 spans 14 residues. Via MiXCR, TCRdb re-called the 5' RACE reads, giving one row per CDR3 protein. The sample contains some 200,000 distinct CDR3 sequences, about a fifth of which appear only once. The source is an adult woman who had mild COVID-19 (a few samples of this study predate the infection). Cell type and time point are not known. Source material: PBMCs or a T cell subset sorted from them (not recorded which). This chain links TRBV7-9 with TRBJ2-3; D gene unclear. Here the CDR3 DNA reads TGTGCTCTCGGGCCCGGCAGCCCCACAGATACGCAGTATTTT. Its translation is CALGPGSPTDTQYF.